Only one count was recorded for the clone carrying this T cell receptor (beta chain). One end of the junction is discordant with germline, which a read error may explain. The record originates from a study of blood T cell repertoires in COVID-19. Germline lookup yields CDR1 SSHAT and CDR2 FNYEAQ (reference sequence). The CDR3 is made up of 17 amino acids. Original processing methods: Reference gene primers were amplified, and this amplification served to estimate nucleated cell counts. The assay was immunoSEQ multiplex PCR, and TCRdb's table has in-frame clones only and misses some. That table supplies the V and J calls and clone size; D and trimming were determined from the DNA. Among about 80,000 clones, around 77% were seen once, and the ten largest hold 15% to 20%.

The chain is built from TRBV7-7 and TRBJ2-1, with TRBD1 identical over 9 bases. The sequenced sample was peripheral blood. This TCR was sampled from a man between 65 and 79 years old with active or convalescent COVID-19. The CDR3 sequence is CASSPQGGTGIYNEQFF. The CDR3 region has the DNA TGTGCTAGCAGCCCCCAGGGAGGGACAGGGATCTACAATGAGCAGTTCTTC.